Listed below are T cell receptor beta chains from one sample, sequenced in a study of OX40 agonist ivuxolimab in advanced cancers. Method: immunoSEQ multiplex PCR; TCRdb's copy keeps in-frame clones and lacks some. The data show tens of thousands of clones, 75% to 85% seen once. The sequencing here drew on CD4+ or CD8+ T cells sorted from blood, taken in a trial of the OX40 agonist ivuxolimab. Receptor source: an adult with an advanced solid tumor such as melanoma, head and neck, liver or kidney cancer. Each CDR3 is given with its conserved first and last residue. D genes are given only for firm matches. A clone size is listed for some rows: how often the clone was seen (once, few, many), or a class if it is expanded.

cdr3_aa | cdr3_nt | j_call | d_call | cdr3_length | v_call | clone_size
CASSKDSTDTQYF | TGTGCCAGCTCCAAAGACTCCACAGATACGCAGTATTTT | TRBJ2-3 | NA | 13 | TRBV18 | NA
CASSSSLPGNYGYTF | TGTGCCAGCAGCTCCTCCCTTCCGGGAAACTATGGCTACACCTTC | TRBJ1-2 | NA | 15 | TRBV7-2 | NA
CASRPGQTTYEQYF | TGTGCCAGCAGGCCGGGACAGACTACCTACGAGCAGTACTTC | TRBJ2-7 | TRBD1 | 14 | TRBV7-2 | NA
CASSFRSGEAFF | TGTGCCAGCAGCTTCCGTTCAGGCGAAGCTTTCTTT | TRBJ1-1 | NA | 12 | TRBV11-3 | NA
CAIQADRNYGYTF | TGTGCCATCCAGGCCGATAGAAACTATGGCTACACCTTC | TRBJ1-2 | NA | 13 | TRBV10-3 | NA
CASSLGLAGAREQYF | TGTGCCAGCAGCTTGGGACTAGCGGGAGCTCGCGAGCAGTACTTC | TRBJ2-7 | TRBD2 | 15 | TRBV5-5 | NA
CASSLNRAPQETQYF | TGTGCCAGCAGCTTAAACCGCGCACCTCAAGAGACCCAGTACTTC | TRBJ2-5 | NA | 15 | TRBV7-3 | few
CATMAGGNQPQHF | TGCGCCACCATGGCAGGGGGCAATCAGCCCCAGCATTTT | TRBJ1-5 | NA | 13 | TRBV10-2 | few
CASSFASGYQETQYF | TGTGCCAGCAGCTTTGCTAGCGGGTACCAAGAGACCCAGTACTTC | TRBJ2-5 | TRBD2 | 15 | TRBV7-8 | NA
CASSLSDRGPYGYTF | TGTGCCAGCAGCTTATCGGACAGGGGACCCTATGGCTACACCTTC | TRBJ1-2 | TRBD1 | 15 | TRBV7-2 | NA